This TCR beta chain is from a study of graft-versus-host responses after intestinal transplantation. Across the study: Isolated intestinal, liver-intestinal, or multivisceral transplants had been given to the recipients. Anti-thymocyte globulin induction preceded about 3 years of tacrolimus and steroid maintenance in all recipients. The study, taken as a whole, reports: Recipient-marrow GvH clones were detected, some having first appeared in ileum or blood. Early declines in HvG clones that occurred post-transplant were associated with peak circulating GvH clone levels.

Sequenced by immunoSEQ multiplex PCR; TCRdb stores in-frame clones only, minus some. The top ten hold about 1.3% of the sample, which has more than 60,000 clones, about 90% seen once. This clone was seen a handful of times. As yet, its antigen is unknown. The source material was unstimulated CD8+ T cells sorted from spleen or lymph node cells, sampled before intestinal transplant. The clonotype was recovered from a human donor who received an intestinal transplant.

In DNA form, the CDR3 reads TGCGCCAGCAGCCAAGAAACTAGCGGGAGATCCTACGAGCAGTACTTC. Translating gives CASSQETSGRSYEQYF. The chain combines TRBV4-1 with TRBJ2-7; 11 nucleotides line up with TRBD2. The CDR3 extends over 16 amino acids. Trimming took 0 bases from V and 1 from J; bases not matched to a gene: 2. Germline-derived CDR1 and CDR2 are MGHRA and YSYEKL.